This T cell receptor (beta chain) was sequenced for a study of control samples from healthy donors and cancer patients. Generated by immunoSEQ multiplex PCR, the TCRdb table keeps only in-frame clones and is missing some. The sample consists of some 130,000 clones, about 95% of them appearing once. CDR3 length: 16 residues. Germline V gives CDR1 MNHEY, CDR2 SVGEGT. V shed 0 bases, J shed 4 bases, and the junction held 7 bases outside the gene matches. The chain carries TRBV6-2 or TRBV6-3 and TRBJ2-7, with 9 positions matching TRBD2. The specimen sequenced was blood. This sequence was found in a man aged 25 to 40 in good health. CDR3 sequence: CASSYSRLAGNYEQYF. In DNA form, the CDR3 reads TGTGCCAGCAGTTACTCGCGTCTAGCGGGGAATTACGAGCAGTACTTC.